What follows are 9 T cell receptor beta chains derived from one specimen sequenced in a study of OX40 agonist ivuxolimab in advanced cancers. TCRdb's copy holds only in-frame clones and misses some; the assay was immunoSEQ multiplex PCR. The sample gives around 98,000 clones, roughly 87% of which show up once; 0.5% to 0.55% is in the top ten. The specimen comprised CD4+ or CD8+ T cells sorted from blood, sampled in a trial of the OX40 agonist ivuxolimab. Every receptor here comes from an adult with an advanced solid tumor such as melanoma, head and neck, liver or kidney cancer.

Remarks on this clone: In the same sample, other DNA sequences code for this CDR3. The chain is built from TRBV6-5 and TRBJ1-2; maybe TRBD1 (6 bases). V was shortened by 0 bases and J by 4 bases, with 9 bases between the two germline ends. The CDR3 is 14 amino acids. The germline V gene has CDR1 MNHEY and CDR2 SVGAGI. CDR3 sequence: CASSYSVGGYGYTF. CDR3 nucleotides: TGTGCCAGCAGTTACTCCGTAGGGGGCTATGGCTACACCTTC.

The chain has TRBV7-9 and TRBJ2-7; D gene uncertain. This CDR3 spans 15 amino acids. The V gene lost 2 bases and the J gene lost 6 bases, with 17 bases spanning the gap. Per germline, CDR1 SEHNR and CDR2 FQNEAQ (reference sequence). CDR3 loop: CASSLPAVSWGEQYF. The CDR3, as DNA: TGTGCCAGCAGCTTACCCGCCGTAAGCTGGGGCGAGCAGTACTTC.

The chain has TRBV6-6 and TRBJ1-3, with D unclear. The CDR3 length is 11 residues. Germline values: CDR1 MNHNY, CDR2 SVGAGI (reference sequence). Trimming cost V 6 bases and J 3 bases, with 3 bases left between them. For the CDR3, the DNA is TGTGCCAGCAGAATTGGAAACACCATATATTTT. It translates to CASRIGNTIYF.

The gene calls are TRBV28 and TRBJ1-6; possibly TRBD1 for D (5 bases). V was cut by 3 bases and J by 10 bases, with 10 bases left in between. The V gene's germline CDR1 is MDHEN and CDR2 SYDVKM. The CDR3 length is 13 residues. The CDR3, as DNA: TGTGCCAGCAGTTTGGGGGGGGAATCACCCCTCCACTTT. Its protein is CASSLGGESPLHF.

The chain carries TRBV19 and TRBJ1-5; possible D gene TRBD1, 5 bases. CDR1 is LNHDA and CDR2 is SQIVND in the germline V gene (reference sequence). Trimming took 5 bases from V and 4 from J, leaving 15 bases between them. CDR3 length: 15 residues. CDR3 sequence reads: CASSPDRDGNQPQHF. As DNA, the CDR3 is TGTGCCAGTAGTCCCGATCGGGACGGTAATCAGCCCCAGCATTTT.

This chain connects TRBV7-9 to TRBJ2-1; the D gene is possibly TRBD2 (5 bases). Germline V lookup: CDR1 SEHNR, CDR2 FQNEAQ (reference sequence). CDR3 length: 12 residues. V was trimmed by 1 base and J by 15 bases, leaving 13 bases between them. The chain's CDR3 is CASSLGVDYRFF. The CDR3 region has the DNA TGTGCCAGCAGCTTAGGTGTCGACTATCGGTTCTTC.

The chain has TRBV19 and TRBJ1-4; 9 bases line up with TRBD1. The CDR3 is 13 amino acids. The trim removed 6 bases at V and 8 bases at J, leaving 4 bases unmatched. Per the germline V gene, CDR1 is LNHDA and CDR2 is SQIVND (reference sequence). CDR3 residues: CASRGTGIEKLFF. For the CDR3, the DNA is TGTGCCAGTAGGGGGACAGGGATAGAAAAACTGTTTTTT.

The chain has TRBV28 and TRBJ1-1; the D is unclear. CDR1 is MDHEN and CDR2 is SYDVKM in the germline V gene. V was pared by 3 bases and J by 8 bases, with 10 bases between. This CDR3 region has 12 residues. This CDR3 reads CASSFRRSEAFF. In nucleotides, the CDR3 is TGTGCCAGCAGTTTTAGGCGTTCGGAAGCTTTCTTT.

V is TRBV5-1 and J is TRBJ1-2; 8 bases are shared with TRBD1. The ends lost 4 bases at V and 2 bases at J; junction bases unmatched: 4. This CDR3 contains 14 residues. In germline, CDR1 is SGHRS, CDR2 YFSETQ. CDR3 in DNA: TGCGCCAGCAGCCCGGGACAGGCGAACTATGGCTACACCTTC. Amino acid sequence: CASSPGQANYGYTF.